A single sample gave rise to the 14 T cell receptor beta chains below, sequenced in a study of T-cell reconstitution after alpha-beta-depleted transplantation in children. The library targeted TCRbeta and was prepared with unique molecular identifiers. Using its own MiXCR run on the PCR reads, TCRdb lists one record per CDR3 protein. The sample consists of around 960,000 distinct CDR3 sequences, roughly 31% of them appearing once. The sequenced sample was PBMCs, mostly from graft donor cells, obtained 360 days after TCRalphabeta/CD19-depleted stem cell transplant. These receptors were taken from a boy in the first two years of life who had a stem cell transplant for SCID, so the T cells may come from the graft donor.

This clonotype was observed a few times. The V and J genes are TRBV7-6 and TRBJ2-5; a weak D match, TRBD2 (6 bases). V shed 4 bases and J shed 1 base, with 10 bases lying between them. Germline V lookup: CDR1 SGHVS, CDR2 FNYEAQ. The CDR3 totals 14 residues. The CDR3 region has the DNA TGTGCCAGCAGCTCCGGGGACTTCCAAGAGACCCAGTACTTC. Translation: CASSSGDFQETQYF.

CDR3 sequence: CASSLAKFQTDYNEQFF. In DNA, the CDR3 is TGTGCCAGCAGCTTGGCAAAGTTTCAGACCGATTACAATGAGCAGTTCTTC. The chain recombines TRBV5-5 with TRBJ2-1; D uncertain. The CDR3 is 17 amino acids. Germline assignment: CDR1 SGHKS and CDR2 YYEKEE (reference sequence). Between the trimmed V and J ends, which lost 0 bases and 4 bases, there was a span of 17 bases.

This clonotype was detected many times. This chain uses TRBV20-1 with TRBJ1-1; D gene unclear. The CDR3 totals 13 residues. V shed 0 bases and J shed 5 bases, with 10 bases lying between them. Germline CDR1 reads DFQATT; CDR2 reads SNEGSKA (reference sequence). The CDR3 DNA is TGCAGTGCTAGAGATTGGGTCCGAACTGAAGCTTTCTTT. This gives the protein CSARDWVRTEAFF.

V gene TRBV4-1 combines with J gene TRBJ2-7; 10 bases are shared with TRBD1. Per the germline V gene, CDR1 is MGHRA and CDR2 is YSYEKL. This CDR3 has 15 amino acids. The junction had 2 bases not matched to a gene; V was cut back by 0 bases and J by 3 bases. The CDR3 coding sequence is TGCGCCAGCAGCCAAGAGGGACAGGGGAACTACGAGCAGTACTTC. Its protein product is CASSQEGQGNYEQYF.

The V gene is TRBV2, the J gene TRBJ1-5; D unresolved. The CDR3 is 13 amino acids. In germline, CDR1 is SNHLY, CDR2 FYNNEI. The V end was cut by 4 bases, the J end by 5 bases, with 9 bases between. For the CDR3, the DNA is TGTGCCAGCAGTGTCTGGGCGGATCAGCCCCAGCATTTT. This codes for CASSVWADQPQHF.

The chain couples TRBV27 to TRBJ2-6; either TRBD1 or TRBD2 may fit D (8 bases each). V was shortened by 10 bases and J by 0 bases, with 22 bases between the two germline ends. The V gene's germline CDR1 is MNHEY and CDR2 SMNVEV (reference sequence). This CDR3 is built from 18 residues. CDR3 in amino acids: CATGGARGPFSGANVLTF. The CDR3 coding sequence is TGTGCCACCGGGGGGGCCAGGGGGCCATTCTCTGGGGCCAACGTCCTGACTTTC.

DNA of the CDR3: TGTGCCAGCATCGACAGTTTGAACACTGAAGCTTTCTTT. Protein product: CASIDSLNTEAFF. The rearrangement uses TRBV25-1 and TRBJ1-1, with a weak D call TRBD1 (5 bases). Trimming removed 7 bases at V and 0 bases at J, with 9 bases between. The CDR3 length is 13 residues. The germline V gene has CDR1 MGHDK and CDR2 SYGVNS.

The rearrangement uses TRBV6-2 or TRBV6-3 and TRBJ2-5, with TRBD2 matching 8 bases. Germline V gives CDR1 MNHEY, CDR2 SVGEGT. After removal of 5 bases from V and 4 bases from J, the junction contained 9 bases not matched to a gene. This CDR3 is 15 amino acids long. The CDR3 reads CASSTGRGGGETQYF. Written as DNA, the CDR3 is TGTGCCAGCAGTACCGGGAGGGGGGGCGGAGAGACCCAGTACTTC.

The J gene is TRBJ2-5, the V gene TRBV25-1; the D gene is possibly TRBD2 (6 bases). V was pared by 5 bases and J by 5 bases, with 21 bases between. This CDR3 spans 16 amino acids. Looked up from germline, CDR1 is MGHDK and CDR2 is SYGVNS. In DNA form, the CDR3 reads TGTGCCAGCAGTATTCGACTAGTCCATTCCACGGAGACCCAGTACTTC. The encoded protein is CASSIRLVHSTETQYF.

The genes are TRBV10-3 and TRBJ2-2; TRBD1 agrees at 7 bases. In germline, CDR1 is ENHRY, CDR2 SYGVKD. There are 14 residues in the CDR3. The junction had 7 bases not matched to a gene; V was cut back by 10 bases and J by 2 bases. This chain's CDR3 is CATSGTVNTGELFF. CDR3 DNA: TGTGCCACCTCCGGGACAGTTAACACCGGGGAGCTGTTTTTT.

This clonotype was seen just once. V and J are TRBV20-1 and TRBJ2-4; 8 positions match TRBD1. CDR3 length equals 19 residues. Germline assignment: CDR1 DFQATT and CDR2 SNEGSKA (reference sequence). CDR3 in DNA: TGCTGGGCCCACCCGGAGATATACGAACAGGGGGTTACCAAAAACATTCAGTACTTC. Amino acids: CWAHPEIYEQGVTKNIQYF.

This clonotype was found a few times. V gene TRBV9 combines with J gene TRBJ2-5; D is unclear. Trimming shortened V by 2 bases and J by 0 bases, and 11 bases separated the two germline ends. Germline V CDR1 and CDR2: SGDLS, YYNGEE. The CDR3 totals 15 residues. The CDR3 here is CASSVGLLNQETQYF. The CDR3 coding sequence is TGTGCCAGCAGCGTCGGGCTACTAAACCAAGAGACCCAGTACTTC.

The chain has TRBV3-1 and TRBJ1-4; D is uncertain. CDR1 is LGHDT, CDR2 YNNKEL, per germline (reference sequence). The CDR3 consists of 14 residues. Between the trimmed V and J ends, which lost 4 bases and 0 bases, there was a span of 6 bases. The CDR3 reads CASSLRPTNEKLFF. CDR3 nucleotide sequence: TGTGCCAGCAGCCTAAGACCAACTAATGAAAAACTGTTTTTT.

The genes are TRBV29-1 and TRBJ2-5; D perhaps matches TRBD1 (6 bases). The CDR3 is 12 amino acids. The V end lost 7 bases, the J end lost 5 bases, and 14 bases lay between the germline ends. Looked up from germline, CDR1 is SQVTM and CDR2 is ANQGSEA. CDR3 sequence: CSADGQGETQYF. The CDR3 nucleotides are TGCAGCGCCGATGGGCAGGGGGAGACCCAGTACTTC.